Below, 8 T cell receptor beta chains from the same sample are listed, as sequenced in a study of lymphopenia after photon versus proton radiotherapy (dated by TCRdb to between 2018 and 2020). Libraries were built with the immunoSEQ multiplex PCR assay. TCRdb obtained this table from immuneACCESS and retained in-frame rearrangements with V and J assigned. These tables miss some clones; where compared with another copy, unresolved V genes account for less than half of the shortfall, and the remainder is unexplained. The sample table holds about 40,000 clones, of which about 86% were seen once. The ten largest clones add up to 10% of the sample. Sequencing used peripheral blood, obtained from a patient treated with proton-based radiotherapy. The receptors originated from a woman aged 70-85 years with pancreatic cancer. Some clones in this sample may be carry-over from other donors' samples.

The chain combines TRBV6-1 with TRBJ1-1; the match to TRBD1 covers 7 bases. This CDR3 is built from 13 residues. Germline trimming cut 6 bases from V and 3 bases from J; bases unmatched to any gene: 4. CDR1 and CDR2 (germline): MNHNS, SASEGT. Here the CDR3 DNA reads TGTGCCAGCAGCGGGGACAGAGACACTGAAGCTTTCTTT. Amino acid sequence: CASSGDRDTEAFF.

The rearrangement links TRBV4-1 to TRBJ2-7; 7 bases fit TRBD1. This CDR3 region has 16 residues. Unmatched junction bases numbered 11, after V lost 0 bases and J lost 6 bases. Germline loops: CDR1 MGHRA, CDR2 YSYEKL. The CDR3 loop reads CASSQDRRQGPFEQYF. The DNA of the CDR3 is TGCGCCAGCAGCCAAGATCGAAGACAGGGACCCTTCGAGCAGTACTTC.

This chain joins TRBV18 and TRBJ1-3; unclear D gene. The V end lost 7 bases, the J end lost 2 bases, and 6 bases lay between the germline ends. Germline loops: CDR1 KGHSH, CDR2 LQKENI. The CDR3 has 12 residues. The CDR3 region is CASLTAGNTIYF. The CDR3 DNA reads TGTGCCAGCTTGACCGCTGGAAACACCATATATTTT. Variable domain in full (rest from reference TRBV18 and TRBJ1-3): NAGVMQNPRHLVRRRGQEARLRCSPMKGHSHVYWYRQLPEEGLKFMVYLQKENIIDESGMPKERFSAEFPKEGPSILRIQQVVRGDSAAYFCASLTAGNTIYFGEGSWLTVV.

This chain joins TRBV4-2 and TRBJ1-2, with D tentatively TRBD1 (5 bases). Germline CDR1 LGHNA, CDR2 YNFKEQ. Deletions cut 4 bases from V and 2 bases from J, with 14 bases between. The CDR3 runs 15 residues. Here the CDR3 reads CASSLTLDTNYGYTF. In nucleotides, the CDR3 is TGTGCCAGCAGCCTAACCCTGGACACAAACTATGGCTACACCTTC.

V gene TRBV6-1 combines with J gene TRBJ1-1; 7 bases match TRBD1. The CDR3 is made up of 13 amino acids. The trim removed 4 bases at V and 3 bases at J, leaving 2 bases unmatched. Per the germline V gene, CDR1 is MNHNS and CDR2 is SASEGT. Here the CDR3 DNA reads TGTGCCAGCAGTGTAGACAGGGACACTGAAGCTTTCTTT. Amino acids: CASSVDRDTEAFF.

The J gene is TRBJ2-3, the V gene TRBV27; D is possibly TRBD2 (6 bases). Germline V gives CDR1 MNHEY, CDR2 SMNVEV (reference sequence). Trimming cost V 5 bases and J 2 bases, with 14 bases left between them. The CDR3 runs to 15 residues. DNA of the CDR3: TGTGCCAGCAGTAAGACGGGAGTCCTCACAGATACGCAGTATTTT. Translated, it gives CASSKTGVLTDTQYF.

This clone was seen a handful of times. V gene TRBV25-1 combines with J gene TRBJ1-1, with a tentative D call TRBD1 (5 bases). The CDR3 is 11 residues long. With 7 bases removed from V and 6 bases from J, the gap between germline ends came to 9 bases. Germline lookup yields CDR1 MGHDK and CDR2 SYGVNS. CDR3 bases: TGTGCCAGCACCGGACATCCTGAAGCTTTCTTT. Translated: CASTGHPEAFF.

The rearrangement links TRBV19 to TRBJ1-1, with 10 bases that match TRBD1. Losses at the gene ends were 5 bases for V and 9 bases for J; bases not matched to a gene: 12. Germline assignment: CDR1 LNHDA and CDR2 SQIVND (reference sequence). This CDR3 spans 15 amino acids. CDR3 sequence reads: CASSASPGTGDKAFF. As DNA, the CDR3 is TGTGCCAGTAGTGCCTCACCCGGGACAGGGGATAAAGCTTTCTTT. The variable domain in full, with the rest retrieved from reference TRBV19 and TRBJ1-1, is DGGITQSPKYLFRKEGQNVTLSCEQNLNHDAMYWYRQDPGQGLRLIYYSQIVNDFQKGDIAEGYSVSREKKESFPLTVTSAQKNPTAFYLCASSASPGTGDKAFFGQGTRLTVV.